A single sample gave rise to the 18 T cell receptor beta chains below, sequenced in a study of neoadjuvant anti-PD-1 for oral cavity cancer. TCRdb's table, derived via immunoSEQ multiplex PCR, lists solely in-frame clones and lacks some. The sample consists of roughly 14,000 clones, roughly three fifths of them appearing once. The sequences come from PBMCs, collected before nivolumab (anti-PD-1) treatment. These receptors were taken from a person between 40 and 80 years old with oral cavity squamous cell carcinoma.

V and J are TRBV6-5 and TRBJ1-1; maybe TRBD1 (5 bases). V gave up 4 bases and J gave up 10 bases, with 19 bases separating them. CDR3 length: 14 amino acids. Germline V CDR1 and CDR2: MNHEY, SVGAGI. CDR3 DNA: TGTGCCAGCAGTTCCTCGAGCAGGCACGGGGGAGCTTTCTTT. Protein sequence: CASSSSSRHGGAFF.

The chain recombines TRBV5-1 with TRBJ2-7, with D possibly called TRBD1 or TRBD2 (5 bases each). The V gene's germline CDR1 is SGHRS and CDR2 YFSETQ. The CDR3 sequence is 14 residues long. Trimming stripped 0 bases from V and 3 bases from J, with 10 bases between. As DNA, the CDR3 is TGCGCCAGCAGCTTGGAGGGGACGGGCTACGAGCAGTACTTC. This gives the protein CASSLEGTGYEQYF.

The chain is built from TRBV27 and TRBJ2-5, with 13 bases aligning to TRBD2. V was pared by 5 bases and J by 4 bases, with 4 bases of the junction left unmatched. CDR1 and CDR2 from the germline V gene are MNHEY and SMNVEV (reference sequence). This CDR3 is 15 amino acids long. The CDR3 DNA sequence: TGTGCCAGCAGTCCAAGACTAGCGGGAGGAGAGACCCAGTACTTC. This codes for CASSPRLAGGETQYF.

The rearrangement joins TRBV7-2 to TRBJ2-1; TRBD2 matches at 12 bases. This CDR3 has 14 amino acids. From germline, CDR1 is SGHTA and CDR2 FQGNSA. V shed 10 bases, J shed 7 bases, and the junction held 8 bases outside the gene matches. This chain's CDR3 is CATSRLAGVNEQFF. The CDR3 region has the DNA TGTGCCACCTCGAGACTAGCGGGAGTAAATGAGCAGTTCTTC.

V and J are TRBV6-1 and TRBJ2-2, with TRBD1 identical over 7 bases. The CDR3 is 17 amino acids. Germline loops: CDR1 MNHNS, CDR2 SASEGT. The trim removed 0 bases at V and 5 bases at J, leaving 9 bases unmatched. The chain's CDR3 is CASSEAQLAGGTGELFF. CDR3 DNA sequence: TGTGCCAGCAGTGAAGCGCAGTTGGCAGGGGGAACCGGGGAGCTGTTTTTT.

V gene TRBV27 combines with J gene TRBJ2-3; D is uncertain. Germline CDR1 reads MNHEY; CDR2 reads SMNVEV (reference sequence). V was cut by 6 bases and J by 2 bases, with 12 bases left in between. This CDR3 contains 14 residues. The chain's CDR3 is CASRNWEVTDTQYF. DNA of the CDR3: TGTGCCAGCAGAAACTGGGAAGTCACAGATACGCAGTATTTT.

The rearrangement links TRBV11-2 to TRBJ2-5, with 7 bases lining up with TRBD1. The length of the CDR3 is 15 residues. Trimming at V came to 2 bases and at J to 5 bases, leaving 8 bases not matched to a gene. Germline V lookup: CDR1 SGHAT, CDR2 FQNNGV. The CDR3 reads CASSLSPNRGETQYF. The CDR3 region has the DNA TGTGCCAGCAGCTTAAGCCCCAACAGGGGTGAGACCCAGTACTTC.

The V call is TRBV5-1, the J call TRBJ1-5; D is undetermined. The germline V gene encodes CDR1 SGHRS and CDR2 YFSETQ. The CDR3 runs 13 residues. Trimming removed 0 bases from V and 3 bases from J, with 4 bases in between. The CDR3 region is CASSLANNQPQHF. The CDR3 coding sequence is TGCGCCAGCAGCTTGGCCAACAATCAGCCCCAGCATTTT.

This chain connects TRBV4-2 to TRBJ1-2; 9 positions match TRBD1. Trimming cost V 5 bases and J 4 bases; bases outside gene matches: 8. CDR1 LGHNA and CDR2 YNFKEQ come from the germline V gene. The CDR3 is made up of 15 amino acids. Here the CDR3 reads CASSDAQGAIYGYTF. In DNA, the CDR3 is TGTGCCAGCAGCGACGCACAGGGGGCAATCTATGGCTACACCTTC.

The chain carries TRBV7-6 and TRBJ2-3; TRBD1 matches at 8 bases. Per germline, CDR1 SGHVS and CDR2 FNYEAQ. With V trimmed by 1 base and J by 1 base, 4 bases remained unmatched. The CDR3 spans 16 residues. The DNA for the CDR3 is TGTGCCAGCAGCTTAGACAGGGGGATAGGCACAGATACGCAGTATTTT. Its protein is CASSLDRGIGTDTQYF.

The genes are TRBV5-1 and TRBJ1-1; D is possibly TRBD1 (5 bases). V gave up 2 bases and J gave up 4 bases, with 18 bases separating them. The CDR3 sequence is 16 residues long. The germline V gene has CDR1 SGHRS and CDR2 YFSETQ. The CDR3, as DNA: TGCGCCAGCAGCTTCGGCGATGGGGGTGCCGGCACTGAAGCTTTCTTT. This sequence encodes CASSFGDGGAGTEAFF.

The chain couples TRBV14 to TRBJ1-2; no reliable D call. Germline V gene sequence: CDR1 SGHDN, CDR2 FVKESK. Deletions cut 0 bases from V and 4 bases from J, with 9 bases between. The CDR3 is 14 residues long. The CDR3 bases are TGTGCCAGCAGCCAAGAAGACCTAGGCTATGGCTACACCTTC. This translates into CASSQEDLGYGYTF. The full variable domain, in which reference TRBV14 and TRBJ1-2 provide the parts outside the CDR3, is EAGVTQFPSHSVIEKGQTVTLRCDPISGHDNLYWYRRVMGKEIKFLLHFVKESKQDESGMPNNRFLAERTGGTYSTLKVQPAELEDSGVYFCASSQEDLGYGYTFGSGTRLTVV.

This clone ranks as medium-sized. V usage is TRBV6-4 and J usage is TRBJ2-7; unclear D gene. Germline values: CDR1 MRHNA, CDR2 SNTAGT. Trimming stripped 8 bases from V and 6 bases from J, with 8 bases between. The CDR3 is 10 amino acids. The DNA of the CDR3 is TGTGCCAGCCCTAGAGCCGAGCAGTACTTC. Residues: CASPRAEQYF.

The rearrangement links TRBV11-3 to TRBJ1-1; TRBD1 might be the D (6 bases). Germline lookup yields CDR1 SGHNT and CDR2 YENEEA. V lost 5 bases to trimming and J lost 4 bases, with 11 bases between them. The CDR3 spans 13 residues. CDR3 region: CASSARGGTEAFF. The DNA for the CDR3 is TGTGCCAGCAGCGCCAGGGGAGGCACTGAAGCTTTCTTT.

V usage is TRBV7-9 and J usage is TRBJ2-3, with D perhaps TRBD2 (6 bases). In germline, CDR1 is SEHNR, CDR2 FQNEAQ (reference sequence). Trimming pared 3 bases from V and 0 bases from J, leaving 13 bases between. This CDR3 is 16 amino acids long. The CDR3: CASSLRRGSSTDTQYF. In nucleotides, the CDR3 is TGTGCCAGCAGCTTGCGGCGGGGTTCTAGCACAGATACGCAGTATTTT.

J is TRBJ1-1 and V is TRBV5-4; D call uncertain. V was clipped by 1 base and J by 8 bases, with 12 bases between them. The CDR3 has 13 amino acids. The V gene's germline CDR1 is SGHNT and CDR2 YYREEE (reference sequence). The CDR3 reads CASSLMNGLEAFF. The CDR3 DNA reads TGTGCCAGCAGCTTGATGAATGGCCTAGAAGCTTTCTTT. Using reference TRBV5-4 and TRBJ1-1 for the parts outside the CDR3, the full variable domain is ETGVTQSPTHLIKTRGQQVTLRCSSQSGHNTVSWYQQALGQGPQFIFQYYREEENGRGNFPPRFSGLQFPNYSSELNVNALELDDSALYLCASSLMNGLEAFFGQGTRLTVV.

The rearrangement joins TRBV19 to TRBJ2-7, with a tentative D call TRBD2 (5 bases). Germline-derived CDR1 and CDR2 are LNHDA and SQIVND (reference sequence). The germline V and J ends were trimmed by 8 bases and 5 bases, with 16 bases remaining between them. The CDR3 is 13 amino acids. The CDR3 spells CASAWAGTNEQYF. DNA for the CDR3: TGTGCCAGTGCCTGGGCGGGTACCAACGAGCAGTACTTC.

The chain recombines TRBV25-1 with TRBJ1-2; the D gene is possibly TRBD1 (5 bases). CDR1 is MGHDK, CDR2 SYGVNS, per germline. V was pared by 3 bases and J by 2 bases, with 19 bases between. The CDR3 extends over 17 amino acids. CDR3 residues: CASSELIRGTSNYGYTF. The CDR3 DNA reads TGTGCCAGCAGTGAGCTAATTCGAGGGACCTCCAACTATGGCTACACCTTC.